This TCR beta chain appears in the sequencing data of a study of blood T cell repertoires in COVID-19. The wider study: Both acute and convalescent COVID-19 samples were obtained from the United States, Italy and Spain. PBMCs, B-cell-depleted T cells, or T cells were the source of the cDNA or gDNA that made up the material.

Sequencing was performed with immunoSEQ multiplex PCR; in TCRdb, only in-frame clones are kept and a portion is missing. Of around 200,000 clones listed, roughly 88% are singletons. The CDR3 spans 15 residues. Germline lookup yields CDR1 LNHDA and CDR2 SQIVND (reference sequence). V lost 4 bases and J 1 base, leaving 11 bases between the germline ends. The sequence derives from a woman over 75 with acute or convalescent COVID-19. The chain couples TRBV19 to TRBJ2-1, with a weak D call TRBD2 (6 bases). The sample taken for sequencing was peripheral blood. CDR3 nucleotide sequence: TGTGCCAGTAGTACTGGCGGGATGTCCTACAATGAGCAGTTCTTC. Its translation is CASSTGGMSYNEQFF.